Shown below are 30 T cell receptor beta chains from a single sample sequenced in a study of blood T cell repertoires in COVID-19 (dated by TCRdb to the early 2020s). Receptor amplification or capture employed the immunoSEQ multiplex PCR assay. TCRdb limited this immuneACCESS table to in-frame rearrangements with V and J called. A share of clones is missing; checked studies link under half to unresolved V genes, and the rest is unexplained. This sample holds more than 35,000 clones; about 82% were observed only once. About two fifths of the sample is held by the ten biggest clonotypes. Specimen: peripheral blood. Source of these receptors: an elderly man with active or convalescent COVID-19.

This clone appeared once. V gene TRBV20-1 combines with J gene TRBJ2-3, with 7 positions matching TRBD2. The CDR3 covers 12 residues. CDR1 and CDR2 from the germline V gene are DFQATT and SNEGSKA (reference sequence). The V and J ends lost 3 bases and 5 bases, in that order; junction bases with no gene match: 2. CDR3 in amino acids: CSASKRGDTQYF. The CDR3, as DNA: TGCAGTGCTAGTAAGCGGGGAGATACGCAGTATTTT.

This clone came up once. The J gene is TRBJ2-3, the V gene TRBV5-1; 7 bases line up with TRBD2. V lost 4 bases and J lost 4; bases outside the gene matches: 12. This CDR3 is 16 amino acids long. Germline CDR1 reads SGHRS; CDR2 reads YFSETQ. CDR3 sequence: CASSLSPGRAPDTQYF. The CDR3 coding sequence is TGCGCCAGCAGCCTATCCCCGGGGAGGGCTCCAGATACGCAGTATTTT.

The V gene is TRBV9, the J gene TRBJ1-1; D is uncertain. The CDR3 is 14 amino acids. The V and J ends lost 0 bases and 1 base respectively, with 7 bases between them. Germline V gives CDR1 SGDLS, CDR2 YYNGEE. The CDR3 loop reads CASSVGQQNTEAFF. The CDR3 nucleotides read TGTGCCAGCAGCGTAGGGCAACAGAACACTGAAGCTTTCTTT. The full variable domain, in which reference TRBV9 and TRBJ1-1 provide the parts outside the CDR3, is DSGVTQTPKHLITATGQRVTLRCSPRSGDLSVYWYQQSLDQGLQFLIQYYNGEERAKGNILERFSAQQFPDLHSELNLSSLELGDSALYFCASSVGQQNTEAFFGQGTRLTVV.

The chain carries TRBV19 and TRBJ2-2; 8 bases are shared with TRBD1. Per germline, CDR1 LNHDA and CDR2 SQIVND (reference sequence). This CDR3 is 16 amino acids long. V gave up 1 base and J gave up 5 bases; unmatched junction bases: 6. The CDR3 DNA is TGTGCCAGTAGTATAGTGAGAACAGGGGGAACCGGGGAGCTGTTTTTT. Translation: CASSIVRTGGTGELFF.

This clone was seen a few times. The chain combines TRBV20-1 with TRBJ2-7; D is unclear. Looked up from germline, CDR1 is DFQATT and CDR2 is SNEGSKA (reference sequence). Trimming removed 5 bases from V and 2 bases from J, with 7 bases in between. The CDR3 is 11 residues long. In DNA, the CDR3 is TGCAGTGCTCCTCAGACCTACGAGCAGTACTTC. This sequence encodes CSAPQTYEQYF.

The chain uses TRBV24-1 and TRBJ2-1; TRBD2 matches 9 bases. V was pared by 5 bases and J by 5 bases, with 15 bases of the junction left unmatched. The CDR3 runs 18 residues. Germline CDR1 and CDR2: KGHDR and SFDVKD. The CDR3 bases are TGTGCCACCAGTGCGACGGCTAGCGGGATAAGGCCAGACAATGAGCAGTTCTTC. Its protein is CATSATASGIRPDNEQFF.

V is TRBV14 and J is TRBJ1-6; TRBD1 agrees at 9 bases. Germline V CDR1 and CDR2: SGHDN, FVKESK. This CDR3 is 17 amino acids long. Trimming took 4 bases from V and 9 from J; bases not matched to a gene: 13. The CDR3 DNA reads TGTGCCAGCAGCCCCGGCACAGGGGGCGGTCTAGCTTCACCCCTCCACTTT. Its protein product is CASSPGTGGGLASPLHF.

This chain joins TRBV27 and TRBJ2-7; D perhaps matches TRBD1 (6 bases). CDR1 is MNHEY and CDR2 is SMNVEV in the germline V gene (reference sequence). Deletions cut 2 bases from V and 0 bases from J, with 17 bases between. The CDR3 has 17 residues. The CDR3 spells CASSLGRHRDTSYEQYF. The CDR3 nucleotides read TGTGCCAGCAGTTTAGGCCGACACCGGGACACCTCCTACGAGCAGTACTTC.

The V call is TRBV2, the J call TRBJ2-1; 14 nucleotides agree with TRBD2. Germline values: CDR1 SNHLY, CDR2 FYNNEI. The CDR3 runs to 15 residues. The V and J ends lost 8 bases and 9 bases, in that order; junction bases with no gene match: 9. The CDR3, as DNA: TGTGCCAGCGACAACGGACTAGCGGGAGGTGTTGAGCAGTTCTTC. Translated, it gives CASDNGLAGGVEQFF.

This chain joins TRBV4-1 and TRBJ2-2; TRBD2 aligns across 10 bases. V was pared by 2 bases and J by 6 bases, with 12 bases of the junction left unmatched. This CDR3 region has 18 residues. The V gene's germline CDR1 is MGHRA and CDR2 YSYEKL. CDR3 sequence reads: CASSQLASGSWGPGELFF. As DNA, the CDR3 is TGCGCCAGCAGCCAACTGGCTAGCGGGAGTTGGGGGCCCGGGGAGCTGTTTTTT.

The chain combines TRBV3-1 (or the pseudogene TRBV3-2) with TRBJ1-2; D uncertain. Trimming removed 5 bases at V and 2 bases at J, with 15 bases between. Looked up from germline, CDR1 is LGHDT and CDR2 is YNNKEL (reference sequence). The CDR3 covers 15 residues. The DNA of the CDR3 is TGTGCCAGCAGCGCCCGGGTCAGACTAAACTATGGCTACACCTTC. This translates into CASSARVRLNYGYTF.

The genes are TRBV5-6 and TRBJ1-4; perhaps TRBD1 as D (5 bases). Germline V gene data show CDR1 as SGHDT and CDR2 as YYEEEE. CDR3 length equals 13 residues. V gave up 4 bases and J gave up 11 bases, with 15 bases separating them. DNA for the CDR3: TGTGCCAGCAGCCGGTCATCTGGGGGGAAACTGTTTTTT. Translating it yields CASSRSSGGKLFF.

The chain couples TRBV30 to TRBJ1-5; D is perhaps TRBD1 (5 bases). The V end was cut by 0 bases, the J end by 6 bases, with 15 bases between. Germline V CDR1 and CDR2: GTSNPN, SVGIG (reference sequence). The CDR3 covers 15 residues. CDR3 sequence (DNA): TGTGCCTGGAGTGTTGAAGGGGCGGAACGTCAGCCCCAGCATTTT. Protein product: CAWSVEGAERQPQHF.

On this clone itself: At the DNA level, this CDR3 is encoded by other sequences in the same sample as well. The CDR3 loop reads CASSPRQGGYTF. CDR3 coding DNA: TGTGCCAGCAGCCCAAGACAGGGGGGCTACACCTTC. The chain joins TRBV7-9 to TRBJ1-2; 8 bases are shared with TRBD1. Looked up from germline, CDR1 is SEHNR and CDR2 is FQNEAQ (reference sequence). This CDR3 comprises 12 residues. J was trimmed by 8 bases and V by 5 bases; bases with no gene match: 4. The complete variable domain, with remaining parts taken from reference TRBV7-9 and TRBJ1-2, reads DTGVSQNPRHKITKRGQNVTFRCDPISEHNRLYWYRQTLGQGPEFLTYFQNEAQLEKSRLLSDRFSAERPKGSFSTLEIQRTEQGDSAMYLCASSPRQGGYTFGSGTRLTVV.

This clone was seen once. The CDR3: CASSQEEGMDTEAFF. For the CDR3, the DNA is TGCGCCAGCAGCCAAGAGGAGGGGATGGACACTGAAGCTTTCTTT. J is TRBJ1-1 and V is TRBV4-3, with D perhaps matching TRBD1 (5 bases). Trimming removed 0 bases from V and 3 bases from J, with 11 bases in between. Germline CDR1 reads LGHNA; CDR2 reads YSLEER. The CDR3 length is 15 residues.

V gene TRBV28 combines with J gene TRBJ1-4; D not certain. CDR1 is MDHEN, CDR2 SYDVKM, per germline. Trimming removed 0 bases from V and 10 bases from J, with 12 bases in between. The CDR3 length is 14 residues. The DNA of the CDR3 is TGTGCCAGCAGTTTATGGGCTAAAGAGGTAAAACTGTTTTTT. It codes for CASSLWAKEVKLFF.

The genes are TRBV20-1 and TRBJ1-3; 10 positions match TRBD1. The CDR3 contains 15 residues. Per the germline V gene, CDR1 is DFQATT and CDR2 is SNEGSKA (reference sequence). With 3 bases clipped from V and 2 bases from J, the junction kept 4 bases outside the gene matches. In DNA form, the CDR3 reads TGCAGTGCTAGTCTTGGACAGGGGGCTGGAAACACCATATATTTT. It yields the protein CSASLGQGAGNTIYF.

The V gene is TRBV25-1, the J gene TRBJ1-1, with a weak D call TRBD1 (6 bases). This CDR3 contains 14 residues. Trimming took 6 bases from V and 6 from J, leaving 17 bases between them. Germline V CDR1 and CDR2: MGHDK, SYGVNS. CDR3 nucleotides: TGTGCCAGCAGACCGGGACAAAAAGTCGCTGAAGCTTTCTTT. This sequence encodes CASRPGQKVAEAFF.

J is TRBJ1-5 and V is TRBV7-8; 10 nucleotides agree with TRBD1. The CDR3 has 15 amino acids. CDR1 and CDR2 from the germline V gene are SGHVS and FQNEAQ. The trim removed 5 bases at V and 2 bases at J, leaving 3 bases unmatched. CDR3 nucleotide sequence: TGTGCCAGCAGCGTGGGGACAGGGGGCAATCAGCCCCAGCATTTT. This sequence encodes CASSVGTGGNQPQHF.

The V call is TRBV4-2, the J call TRBJ1-1, with D possibly being TRBD1 (6 bases). Per the germline V gene, CDR1 is LGHNA and CDR2 is YNFKEQ. Trimming stripped 4 bases from V and 1 base from J, with 13 bases between. The length of the CDR3 is 15 residues. CDR3 nucleotide sequence: TGTGCCAGCAGCCGAGCGGGGGGCACGAACACTGAAGCTTTCTTT. Protein: CASSRAGGTNTEAFF.

This clone occurred once. The CDR3 spells CATSDSGTSGSYNEQFF. CDR3 sequence (DNA): TGTGCCACCAGTGATTCCGGGACTAGCGGATCCTACAATGAGCAGTTCTTC. The chain recombines TRBV24-1 with TRBJ2-1; 11 bases line up with TRBD2. Germline CDR1 is KGHDR and CDR2 is SFDVKD. V shed 2 bases and J 1 base; nucleotides not matched to a gene: 3. The CDR3 is 17 amino acids.

The chain joins TRBV18 to TRBJ2-5; tentative D call: TRBD1 (6 bases). Per germline, CDR1 KGHSH and CDR2 LQKENI. Trimming took 2 bases from V and 2 from J, leaving 12 bases between them. The CDR3 has 15 residues. The CDR3 is CASSPITGPQETQYF. CDR3 bases: TGTGCCAGCTCACCAATAACAGGGCCACAAGAGACCCAGTACTTC.

This clone was counted a few times. The V call is TRBV7-9, the J call TRBJ2-7; 8 nucleotides agree with TRBD1. The V gene's germline CDR1 is SEHNR and CDR2 FQNEAQ (reference sequence). This CDR3 is built from 14 residues. V shed 2 bases, J shed 1 base, and the junction held 1 base outside the gene matches. CDR3 in DNA: TGTGCCAGCAGCTTACAGGGGGCGTCCTACGAGCAGTACTTC. Residues: CASSLQGASYEQYF. The whole variable domain, filled in from reference TRBV7-9 and TRBJ2-7, reads DTGVSQNPRHKITKRGQNVTFRCDPISEHNRLYWYRQTLGQGPEFLTYFQNEAQLEKSRLLSDRFSAERPKGSFSTLEIQRTEQGDSAMYLCASSLQGASYEQYFGPGTRLTVT.

The rearrangement uses TRBV7-9 and TRBJ1-2; 7 bases agree with TRBD1. This CDR3 is 15 amino acids long. Unmatched junction bases numbered 12, after V lost 1 base and J lost 10 bases. Germline loops: CDR1 SEHNR, CDR2 FQNEAQ (reference sequence). The chain's CDR3 is CASSLGQGPSLDYTF. CDR3 bases: TGTGCCAGCAGCTTAGGACAGGGCCCTTCGTTAGACTACACCTTC.

This chain's CDR3 is CASSEAGGNNYGYTF. CDR3 sequence (DNA): TGTGCCAGCAGTGAAGCGGGCGGGAATAACTATGGCTACACCTTC. This chain uses TRBV2 with TRBJ1-2, with D hard to call. Germline V CDR1 and CDR2: SNHLY, FYNNEI. Trimming took 0 bases from V and 1 from J, leaving 9 bases between them. The CDR3 sequence is 15 residues long.

This sequence joins TRBV9 and TRBJ2-7; TRBD2 agrees at 10 bases. Trimming at V came to 0 bases and at J to 0 bases, leaving 12 bases not matched to a gene. CDR1 is SGDLS and CDR2 is YYNGEE in the germline V gene. This CDR3 has 19 amino acids. The CDR3 is CASSVGSSSGGRFSYEQYF. The DNA for the CDR3 is TGTGCCAGCAGCGTAGGATCTTCTAGCGGGGGCAGATTCTCCTACGAGCAGTACTTC. Drawing the rest from reference TRBV9 and TRBJ2-7, the complete variable domain is DSGVTQTPKHLITATGQRVTLRCSPRSGDLSVYWYQQSLDQGLQFLIQYYNGEERAKGNILERFSAQQFPDLHSELNLSSLELGDSALYFCASSVGSSSGGRFSYEQYFGPGTRLTVT.

V is TRBV5-4 and J is TRBJ2-7; possibly TRBD2 for D (6 bases). V lost 0 bases, J lost 2 bases, and 12 bases lay in between. In germline, CDR1 is SGHNT, CDR2 YYREEE (reference sequence). The CDR3 is 15 residues long. DNA for the CDR3: TGTGCCAGCAGCTTGGACGCGGGACCAACCTACGAGCAGTACTTC. Amino acid sequence: CASSLDAGPTYEQYF.

The chain uses TRBV7-2 and TRBJ2-7; TRBD2 aligns across 7 bases. The CDR3 has 16 amino acids. CDR1 is SGHTA, CDR2 FQGNSA, per germline. V lost 4 bases and J lost 2; bases outside the gene matches: 11. This CDR3 reads CASSSRGRGIAYEQYF. The DNA for the CDR3 is TGTGCCAGCAGCTCCAGAGGGCGGGGGATCGCCTACGAGCAGTACTTC.

This clone has more than one count but fewer than ten. This sequence joins TRBV20-1 and TRBJ1-2, with a weak D call TRBD1 (5 bases). The CDR3 contains 11 residues. Germline V lookup: CDR1 DFQATT, CDR2 SNEGSKA (reference sequence). Trimming removed 1 base from V and 8 bases from J, with 8 bases in between. CDR3 bases: TGCAGTGCTAGAGCCCAGGGCGGCTACACCTTC. Its protein is CSARAQGGYTF.

This clone was observed a handful of times. This chain joins TRBV7-3 and TRBJ1-1; tentative D call: TRBD1 (5 bases). The V end lost 4 bases, the J end lost 8 bases, and 14 bases lay between the germline ends. This CDR3 is 13 amino acids long. CDR1 SGHTA and CDR2 FQGTGA come from the germline V gene. The CDR3 region is CASSYERGFEAFF. In nucleotides, the CDR3 is TGTGCCAGCAGCTACGAGCGGGGCTTCGAAGCTTTCTTT.